These 18 T cell receptor beta chains were sequenced from one sample in a study of blood T cell repertoires in COVID-19. Method: immunoSEQ multiplex PCR; TCRdb's copy keeps in-frame clones and lacks some. The data show some 390,000 clones, 89% seen once. The material sequenced was peripheral blood. The receptors come from a woman aged 40 to 55 with COVID-19, enrolled during active disease.

This clone was recorded only once. The chain employs TRBV7-9 and TRBJ1-5; D uncertain. The ends were cut back, 1 base at V and 6 bases at J, with 4 bases in the middle. The CDR3 loop spans 12 amino acids. Germline-derived CDR1 and CDR2 are SEHNR and FQNEAQ (reference sequence). The DNA for the CDR3 is TGTGCCAGCAGCTTAGGGGCTCAGCCCCAGCATTTT. As protein: CASSLGAQPQHF.

The chain joins TRBV28 to TRBJ2-5, with 7 bases identical to TRBD2. The CDR3 has 15 amino acids. V lost 3 bases and J lost 3; bases outside the gene matches: 7. Germline-derived CDR1 and CDR2 are MDHEN and SYDVKM. The CDR3, as DNA: TGTGCCAGCAGTTTCTCTGGTGGGGGGGAAGAGACCCAGTACTTC. Translating gives CASSFSGGGEETQYF.

The chain employs TRBV5-1 and TRBJ2-1; 10 positions match TRBD2. The CDR3 covers 15 residues. V shed 0 bases and J 6 bases; nucleotides not matched to a gene: 3. Germline-derived CDR1 and CDR2 are SGHRS and YFSETQ. CDR3 sequence reads: CASSLAASGGNEQFF. CDR3 DNA: TGCGCCAGCAGCTTGGCGGCTAGCGGGGGCAATGAGCAGTTCTTC.

This clone was detected only once. This chain links TRBV19 with TRBJ2-1; TRBD2 might be the D (5 bases). This CDR3 is 15 amino acids long. Germline CDR1 LNHDA, CDR2 SQIVND (reference sequence). Trimming pared 7 bases from V and 0 bases from J, leaving 13 bases between. This chain's CDR3 is CASKGGPSSYNEQFF. For the CDR3, the DNA is TGTGCCAGTAAAGGCGGGCCAAGCTCCTACAATGAGCAGTTCTTC.

V usage is TRBV6-7 and J usage is TRBJ1-3, with 8 bases matching TRBD1. TRBV6-7 qualifies as an ORF whose function is uncertain. The CDR3 has 16 amino acids. The CDR3 bases are TGTCCTAGATTCCCGGGACAGGTGGGTTCTGGAAACACCATATATTTT. Amino acids: CPRFPGQVGSGNTIYF.

The CDR3 DNA is TGCGCCAGCAGCCCTACGGCAGGGGGCTCCTACGAGCAGTACTTC. Protein: CASSPTAGGSYEQYF. This sequence joins TRBV5-1 and TRBJ2-7, with TRBD1 matching 7 bases. J lost 0 bases, V lost 4 bases, and 7 bases had no gene match. CDR1 and CDR2 from the germline V gene are SGHRS and YFSETQ. The CDR3 has 15 amino acids.

The chain combines TRBV2 with TRBJ1-2, with TRBD1 matching over 11 bases. Losses at the gene ends were 4 bases for V and 4 bases for J; bases not matched to a gene: 2. Germline CDR1 and CDR2: SNHLY and FYNNEI. CDR3 length: 14 amino acids. The CDR3 DNA reads as TGTGCCAGCAGTGGGACAGGGGGCGGCTATGGCTACACCTTC. This codes for CASSGTGGGYGYTF.

This chain joins TRBV5-1 and TRBJ1-1; D remains ambiguous. The germline V gene has CDR1 SGHRS and CDR2 YFSETQ. Trimming removed 0 bases at V and 4 bases at J, with 13 bases between. The CDR3 has 15 amino acids. The CDR3 region is CASSLVGGGITEAFF. CDR3 nucleotide sequence: TGCGCCAGCAGCTTGGTCGGCGGAGGTATCACTGAAGCTTTCTTT.

The V call is TRBV12-5, the J call TRBJ2-2; D gene unclear. Germline V CDR1 and CDR2: LGHNT, FRNRAP. V lost 1 base and J lost 7, with 4 bases in between. The length of the CDR3 is 12 residues. The CDR3 coding sequence is TGTGCTAGTGGTTTGGATCTCGGGGAGCTGTTTTTT. Translated, it gives CASGLDLGELFF.

The genes are TRBV9 and TRBJ2-1; possible D gene TRBD2, 6 bases. V was trimmed by 0 bases and J by 4 bases, leaving 11 bases between them. CDR1 and CDR2 (germline): SGDLS, YYNGEE. CDR3 length equals 15 residues. This CDR3 is CASSVEVGRYNEQFF. CDR3 coding DNA: TGTGCCAGCAGCGTAGAAGTCGGGAGATACAATGAGCAGTTCTTC.

The chain has TRBV9 and TRBJ2-5; D is uncertain. V was clipped by 0 bases and J by 5 bases, with 11 bases between them. The CDR3 is made up of 14 amino acids. CDR1 is SGDLS, CDR2 YYNGEE, per germline. In DNA form, the CDR3 reads TGTGCCAGCAGCGTAGGATCTACCCGGGAGACCCAGTACTTC. It specifies CASSVGSTRETQYF.

This clone was seen a single time. The chain uses TRBV28 and TRBJ2-1, with D maybe TRBD2 (7 bases). The CDR3 has 17 residues. Trimming stripped 4 bases from V and 0 bases from J, with 16 bases between. Germline-derived CDR1 and CDR2 are MDHEN and SYDVKM. The CDR3 reads CASSSGASGFSYNEQFF. The CDR3 region has the DNA TGTGCCAGCAGTTCGGGGGCTAGCGGTTTCTCCTACAATGAGCAGTTCTTC.

The chain joins TRBV6-2 or TRBV6-3 to TRBJ1-2, with 7 bases identical to TRBD1. J gave up 4 bases and V 5 bases, and 4 bases lay outside the gene matches. Germline assignment: CDR1 MNHEY and CDR2 SVGEGT. The CDR3 totals 13 residues. CDR3 residues: CASSRGLGYGYTF. The CDR3, as DNA: TGTGCCAGCAGTAGGGGGCTCGGCTATGGCTACACCTTC.

The rearrangement links TRBV11-2 to TRBJ1-3; D remains unclear. Germline V CDR1 and CDR2: SGHAT, FQNNGV. This CDR3 spans 12 amino acids. Trimming stripped 7 bases from V and 1 base from J, with 5 bases between. The CDR3 DNA is TGTGCCAGCACCCAGTCTGGAAACACCATATATTTT. It is translated as CASTQSGNTIYF.

The chain is built from TRBV6-1 and TRBJ2-3; D unclear. Between the trimmed V and J ends, which lost 3 bases and 0 bases, there was a span of 10 bases. The CDR3 contains 15 residues. Germline values: CDR1 MNHNS, CDR2 SASEGT. The CDR3 region has the DNA TGTGCCAGCAGTGATTTTGCGGCGAGCACAGATACGCAGTATTTT. This sequence encodes CASSDFAASTDTQYF.

The V and J genes are TRBV28 and TRBJ1-2; tentative D call: TRBD1 (5 bases). The CDR3 length is 16 residues. With 6 bases removed from V and 4 bases from J, the gap between germline ends came to 21 bases. Germline V CDR1 and CDR2: MDHEN, SYDVKM. The CDR3: CASSPRTPKPPYGYTF. CDR3 DNA sequence: TGTGCCAGCAGCCCTCGGACACCGAAGCCTCCCTATGGCTACACCTTC.

This chain links TRBV5-6 with TRBJ2-1; perhaps TRBD2 as D (5 bases). The CDR3 covers 16 residues. Trimming pared 2 bases from V and 12 bases from J, leaving 24 bases between. Germline loops: CDR1 SGHDT, CDR2 YYEEEE. CDR3 bases: TGTGCCAGCAGCTTCCTGACGACCGCGGGTATGTGGGGGCAGTTCTTC. Its translation is CASSFLTTAGMWGQFF.

The chain recombines TRBV9 with TRBJ1-2; D might be TRBD1 (6 bases). The CDR3 is 15 residues long. Germline V CDR1 and CDR2: SGDLS, YYNGEE. Between the trimmed V and J ends, which lost 4 bases and 3 bases, there was a span of 16 bases. CDR3 bases: TGTGCCAGCAGCTCACGACACAGGGATGACTATGGCTACACCTTC. It translates to CASSSRHRDDYGYTF.